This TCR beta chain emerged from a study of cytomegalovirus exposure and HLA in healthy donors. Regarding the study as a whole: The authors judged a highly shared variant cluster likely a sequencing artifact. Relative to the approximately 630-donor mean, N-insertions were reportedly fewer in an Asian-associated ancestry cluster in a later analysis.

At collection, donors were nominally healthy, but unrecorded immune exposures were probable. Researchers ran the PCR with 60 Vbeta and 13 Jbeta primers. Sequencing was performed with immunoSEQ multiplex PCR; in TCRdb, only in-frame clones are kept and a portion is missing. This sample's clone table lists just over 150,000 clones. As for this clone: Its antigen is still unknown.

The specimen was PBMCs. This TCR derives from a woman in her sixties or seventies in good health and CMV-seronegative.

The DNA for the CDR3 is TGTGCCAGCTCACTCCGGACAGGGAGGGATCAGCCCCAGCATTTT. Residues: CASSLRTGRDQPQHF. V gene TRBV18 combines with J gene TRBJ1-5; 8 positions match TRBD1. The CDR3 has 15 amino acids. Germline V gives CDR1 KGHSH, CDR2 LQKENI. V shed 4 bases and J 5 bases; nucleotides not matched to a gene: 7.